The clone carrying this T cell receptor (beta chain) has a handful of counts. Germline values: CDR1 LGHNA, CDR2 YNFKEQ. J was trimmed by 9 bases and V by 2 bases; bases with no gene match: 11. This CDR3 is built from 17 residues. The record originates from a study of CD8+CD57+ T cells in acquired aplastic anemia. By flow cytometry, patients selected for sequencing had shown an expansion of CD8+CD57+ cells. CDR3 and TCR beta VDJ profiling relied on genomic DNA as the template. Using its own MiXCR run on the reads, TCRdb lists one record per CDR3 protein. There are just over 150,000 distinct CDR3 sequences in the sample; 40% to 50% occur only once, and 25% to 35% lies in the top ten.

This sequence was found in a human donor with aplastic anemia. This sequence joins TRBV4-2 and TRBJ1-6, with TRBD1 matching over 9 bases. Sequenced sample: sorted CD4+, CD8+, or CD8+CD57+ T cells (not recorded which) from PBMCs. CDR3 DNA: TGTGCCAGCAGCCAAACGAGGACAGGGGTTGTGGCTTCACCCCTCCACTTT. It yields the protein CASSQTRTGVVASPLHF.